The TCR beta chain described here comes from a study of OX40 agonist ivuxolimab in advanced cancers. About the study: Participants could have had prior anti-PD-1, anti-PD-L1 or anti-CTLA-4 therapy, and 40% had some.

Study-wide points: On average, CD8+ T cells had more expanded clones than CD4+.

This clone appeared a few times. Its antigen is unknown. Only in-frame clones appear in the TCRdb table, and some are missing; sequencing was by immunoSEQ multiplex PCR. The top ten hold 2.5% to 3% of the sample, which has about 66,000 clones, 87% seen once. Autoimmune disease history or systemic immunosuppression disqualified patients. CDR1 is MNHEY and CDR2 is SVGAGI in the germline V gene. Trimming cost V 6 bases and J 1 base; bases outside gene matches: 3. The CDR3 loop spans 15 amino acids. The V and J genes are TRBV6-5 and TRBJ1-1; 12 positions match TRBD1. The sample in question was CD4+ or CD8+ T cells sorted from blood, obtained in a trial of the OX40 agonist ivuxolimab. This receptor was obtained from an adult with an advanced solid tumor such as melanoma, head and neck, liver or kidney cancer. CDR3 sequence (DNA): TGTGCCAGCAGGGGACAGGGGGCCGGGAACACTGAAGCTTTCTTT. This encodes CASRGQGAGNTEAFF.